Listed below are T cell receptor beta chains from one sample, sequenced in a study of radiation and T cells in renal cell carcinoma. Using immunoSEQ multiplex PCR, the repertoire was profiled, and TCRdb retains in-frame clones only, with some absent. Of some 140,000 clones in the sample, about 88% are singletons; the top ten hold about 12%. Sequences were derived from blood, sampled from a patient whose treatment included radiotherapy and nephrectomy. The source is a woman in her forties or fifties with renal cell carcinoma. CDR3s include the opening cysteine and the closing phenylalanine or tryptophan. Fields, in order: V gene, J gene, D gene, clone size, CDR3 length, CDR3 DNA, CDR3 protein. The D gene is left open where the match is weak. Rows may omit the clone size; those that give it use once, few, many or a size class.

v_gene: TRBV5-6; j_gene: TRBJ1-5; d_gene: NA; abundance: NA; len: 14; CDR3nt: TGTGCCAGCAGCTTGGGACGGTACAATCAGCCCCAGCATTTT; CDR3aa: CASSLGRYNQPQHF
v_gene: TRBV6-5; j_gene: TRBJ2-7; d_gene: TRBD1; abundance: NA; len: 13; CDR3nt: TGTGCCAGCAGAACGGGACAGCCGGTCGAGCAGTACTTC; CDR3aa: CASRTGQPVEQYF
v_gene: TRBV19; j_gene: TRBJ2-7; d_gene: NA; abundance: NA; len: 14; CDR3nt: TGTGCCAGTAGTACCAGGGACGGTTCCTACGAGCAGTACTTC; CDR3aa: CASSTRDGSYEQYF
v_gene: TRBV5-4; j_gene: TRBJ1-2; d_gene: TRBD1; abundance: NA; len: 15; CDR3nt: TGTGCCAGCAGCTTGGACAGGGGGCTCAGATATGGCTACACCTTC; CDR3aa: CASSLDRGLRYGYTF
v_gene: TRBV20-1; j_gene: TRBJ1-2; d_gene: NA; abundance: once; len: 11; CDR3nt: TGCAGTGCTAGAGGGGACTATGGCTACACCTTC; CDR3aa: CSARGDYGYTF
v_gene: TRBV7-2; j_gene: TRBJ2-5; d_gene: NA; abundance: NA; len: 14; CDR3nt: TGTGCCAGCAGCTCCCCGGGGGCAGAAGAGACCCAGTACTTC; CDR3aa: CASSSPGAEETQYF
v_gene: TRBV6-4; j_gene: TRBJ2-7; d_gene: NA; abundance: NA; len: 11; CDR3nt: TGTGCCAGCAGTGACGGCTACGAGCAGTACTTC; CDR3aa: CASSDGYEQYF
v_gene: TRBV7-2; j_gene: TRBJ2-3; d_gene: TRBD1; abundance: NA; len: 16; CDR3nt: TGTGCCAGCAGCTTATCCGGGACAGGGGGGACCGATACGCAGTATTTT; CDR3aa: CASSLSGTGGTDTQYF
v_gene: TRBV15; j_gene: TRBJ2-1; d_gene: TRBD2; abundance: NA; len: 16; CDR3nt: TGTGCCACCAGCGAAAGGACTAGGGTCGAGGGGAATGAGCAGTTCTTC; CDR3aa: CATSERTRVEGNEQFF
v_gene: TRBV29-1; j_gene: TRBJ1-5; d_gene: NA; abundance: NA; len: 14; CDR3nt: TGCAGCGTTGTGGTGGGAGCCCCGGGTCAGCCCCAGCATTTT; CDR3aa: CSVVVGAPGQPQHF
v_gene: TRBV9; j_gene: TRBJ2-5; d_gene: NA; abundance: NA; len: 15; CDR3nt: TGTGCCAGCAGCGCCGTAGCAGGGAGCGGAGAGACCCAGTACTTC; CDR3aa: CASSAVAGSGETQYF
v_gene: TRBV18; j_gene: TRBJ1-2; d_gene: NA; abundance: NA; len: 12; CDR3nt: TGTGCCAGCTCACCAAACCCCGACAGCCAAGGCTTC; CDR3aa: CASSPNPDSQGF
v_gene: TRBV7-9; j_gene: TRBJ2-1; d_gene: TRBD2; abundance: NA; len: 17; CDR3nt: TGTGCCAGCGGGTCACCGGGACTAGCGGGGCAGGGCAATGAGCAGTTCTTC; CDR3aa: CASGSPGLAGQGNEQFF
v_gene: TRBV7-8; j_gene: TRBJ2-7; d_gene: TRBD1; abundance: NA; len: 16; CDR3nt: TGTGCCAGCAGCCGCACGATCGGGACAGGGACCTACGAGCAGTACTTC; CDR3aa: CASSRTIGTGTYEQYF
v_gene: TRBV11-2; j_gene: TRBJ2-5; d_gene: TRBD1; abundance: NA; len: 17; CDR3nt: TGTGCCAGCACCAACAGGGGGTCTACAGGGGGCATAGAGACCCAGTACTTC; CDR3aa: CASTNRGSTGGIETQYF
v_gene: TRBV30; j_gene: TRBJ1-1; d_gene: TRBD1; abundance: NA; len: 13; CDR3nt: TGTGCCTGGCTTAGGGGGCCGGGCACTGAAGCTTTCTTT; CDR3aa: CAWLRGPGTEAFF
v_gene: TRBV11-3; j_gene: TRBJ2-2; d_gene: NA; abundance: once; len: 15; CDR3nt: TGTGCCAGCAGCTTAGATAAGGGGAACACCGGGGAGCTGTTTTTT; CDR3aa: CASSLDKGNTGELFF
v_gene: TRBV19; j_gene: TRBJ1-5; d_gene: NA; abundance: NA; len: 14; CDR3nt: TGTGCCAGTAGTATCCAGGGCGTTAATCAGCCCCAGCATTTT; CDR3aa: CASSIQGVNQPQHF
v_gene: TRBV11-3; j_gene: TRBJ2-7; d_gene: NA; abundance: NA; len: 13; CDR3nt: TGTGCCAGCAGCTTTAGAGGGGAGTACGAGCAGTACTTC; CDR3aa: CASSFRGEYEQYF